The 27 T cell receptor beta chains below come from one sample, sequenced in a study of patients with pleural tuberculosis. TCRdb reanalysed the reads using MiXCR and keeps one entry per CDR3 protein. The sample records around 49,000 distinct CDR3 sequences, 5.5% to 8% being singletons. These receptors originate from a human donor with pleural tuberculosis.

CDR3 amino acids: CASSPTNRATGELFF. CDR3 nucleotides: TGCGCCAGCAGTCCTACGAACAGGGCCACCGGGGAGCTGTTTTTT. This chain connects TRBV5-1 to TRBJ2-2, with D maybe TRBD1 (6 bases). V was cut by 5 bases and J by 4 bases, with 15 bases left in between. This CDR3 region has 15 residues. The germline CDR1 and CDR2 sequences are SGHRS and YFSETQ.

This clonotype was detected many times. J is TRBJ2-7 and V is TRBV27; no clear D. This CDR3 is 12 amino acids long. The germline V gene has CDR1 MNHEY and CDR2 SMNVEV (reference sequence). V lost 6 bases and J 0 bases, leaving 6 bases between the germline ends. The DNA of the CDR3 is TGTGCCAGCAGAAATTACTCCTACGAGCAGTACTTC. It translates to CASRNYSYEQYF.

This clonotype was counted at least ten times. The rearrangement links TRBV11-2 to TRBJ2-2, with D unresolved. The CDR3 totals 12 residues. The V and J ends lost 0 bases and 6 bases respectively, with 2 bases between them. Germline CDR1 reads SGHAT; CDR2 reads FQNNGV. CDR3 protein: CASSLEAGELFF. Written as DNA, the CDR3 is TGTGCCAGCAGCTTAGAGGCCGGGGAGCTGTTTTTT.

This clonotype has only a few counts. The chain uses TRBV12-3 or TRBV12-4 and TRBJ1-3; D not resolved. This CDR3 contains 14 residues. V lost 2 bases to trimming and J lost 4 bases, with 9 bases between them. The CDR3 coding sequence is TGTGCCAGCAGTTTAAGTTCCGAAGGAAACACCATATATTTT. Protein product: CASSLSSEGNTIYF.

CDR3: CASREGPGITDTQYF. The CDR3 nucleotides read TGTGCCAGCAGGGAGGGTCCGGGAATCACAGATACGCAGTATTTT. The genes are TRBV2 and TRBJ2-3, with D tentatively TRBD2 (6 bases). V was trimmed by 6 bases and J by 2 bases, leaving 15 bases between them. This CDR3 is built from 15 residues. The germline V gene has CDR1 SNHLY and CDR2 FYNNEI.

Ten or more counts support this clonotype. The chain carries TRBV12-3 or TRBV12-4 and TRBJ1-1; a weak D match, TRBD1 (6 bases). The CDR3 runs 14 residues. The V and J ends lost 4 bases and 4 bases respectively, with 13 bases between them. In DNA, the CDR3 is TGTGCCAGCAGTTCGGCCAGGGGCGGCACTGAAGCTTTCTTT. As protein: CASSSARGGTEAFF.

This clonotype occurred many times. This chain's CDR3 is CASSLYGRALETQYF. In nucleotides, the CDR3 is TGTGCCAGCAGCTTATATGGCAGGGCGTTGGAGACCCAGTACTTC. This chain links TRBV11-2 with TRBJ2-5; a weak D match, TRBD1 (5 bases). Deletions cut 2 bases from V and 5 bases from J, with 15 bases between. Per the germline V gene, CDR1 is SGHAT and CDR2 is FQNNGV. The CDR3 is 15 amino acids.

This clonotype was detected many times. This rearrangement joins TRBV20-1 to TRBJ2-1; 14 nucleotides line up with TRBD2. Germline lookup yields CDR1 DFQATT and CDR2 SNEGSKA (reference sequence). The CDR3 consists of 14 residues. V lost 6 bases and J lost 7; bases outside the gene matches: 5. The CDR3 DNA is TGCAGTGCGCCTGGGACTAGCGGGAGAAATGAGCAGTTCTTC. Translated, it gives CSAPGTSGRNEQFF.

This clonotype was found a few times. The chain recombines TRBV29-1 with TRBJ2-1; D may be TRBD1 (6 bases). The CDR3 has 17 amino acids. V was pared by 0 bases and J by 4 bases, with 19 bases between. Germline assignment: CDR1 SQVTM and CDR2 ANQGSEA. CDR3 DNA sequence: TGCAGCGTTGAAGAAAGGTCAGGGGCCGTCCTGTACAATGAGCAGTTCTTC. Its protein is CSVEERSGAVLYNEQFF.

This chain links TRBV11-1 with TRBJ2-5; TRBD2 matches at 15 bases. V lost 5 bases to trimming and J lost 4 bases; unmatched junction nucleotides: 5. Germline V CDR1 and CDR2: SGHAT, FQDESV (reference sequence). The CDR3 consists of 16 residues. DNA for the CDR3: TGTGCCAGCAGCAGGGGACTAGCGGGAGGAGGAGAGACCCAGTACTTC. It is translated as CASSRGLAGGGETQYF. The entire variable domain, with the rest obtained from reference TRBV11-1 and TRBJ2-5, is as follows: EAEVAQSPRYKITEKSQAVAFWCDPISGHATLYWYRQILGQGPELLVQFQDESVVDDSQLPKDRFSAERLKGVDSTLKIQPAELGDSAMYLCASSRGLAGGGETQYFGPGTRLLVL.

This clonotype was seen repeatedly, ten times or more. The final CDR3 position lacks the conserved phenylalanine or tryptophan, pointing to a likely read error. The chain combines TRBV18 with TRBJ2-7; D is perhaps TRBD1 (6 bases). The CDR3 is made up of 11 amino acids. V was shortened by 6 bases and J by 7 bases, with 10 bases between the two germline ends. Germline V lookup: CDR1 KGHSH, CDR2 LQKENI. The chain's CDR3 is CASSADREQYI. The CDR3 DNA sequence: TGTGCCAGCTCGGCGGACAGAGAGCAGTACATC.

V is TRBV4-1 and J is TRBJ1-1; the D gene is possibly TRBD1 (5 bases). Germline CDR1 and CDR2: MGHRA and YSYEKL. This CDR3 is built from 15 residues. V gave up 0 bases and J gave up 3 bases, with 11 bases separating them. CDR3 bases: TGCGCCAGCAGCCAAGATGGGGGAGGGTACACTGAAGCTTTCTTT. Its protein is CASSQDGGGYTEAFF.

This clonotype has ten or more counts. V usage is TRBV27 and J usage is TRBJ2-5; TRBD1 is a possible D gene (5 bases). Germline-derived CDR1 and CDR2 are MNHEY and SMNVEV (reference sequence). Trimming took off 6 bases at V and 7 bases at J, with 12 bases between the two ends. CDR3 size: 12 residues. The CDR3 loop is CASSTPQGTQYF. The CDR3 DNA sequence: TGTGCCAGCAGCACCCCTCAGGGGACCCAGTACTTC.

This clonotype was detected many times. V is TRBV12-3 or TRBV12-4 and J is TRBJ1-1, with D perhaps TRBD1 (6 bases). This CDR3 is built from 15 residues. V lost 6 bases to trimming and J lost 1 base, with 15 bases between them. CDR3 DNA sequence: TGTGCCAGCAGCCCCAGGGGATTGGAGAACACTGAAGCTTTCTTT. It specifies CASSPRGLENTEAFF.

As concerns this clonotype: A read error may explain this, as a much larger clone is one base away. This sequence joins TRBV12-3 or TRBV12-4 and TRBJ1-1; D unresolved. V lost 0 bases to trimming and J lost 1 base, with 3 bases between them. The length of the CDR3 is 13 residues. The CDR3 nucleotides read TGTGCCAGCAGTTTAGCAGAGAACACTGAAGCTTTCTTT. Protein product: CASSLAENTEAFF.

Note on this clonotype: A much bigger clone sits one base away, suggesting this may be a read error. V is TRBV20-1 and J is TRBJ1-3; the D gene is possibly TRBD1 (5 bases). Germline V gene lookup returns CDR1 DFQATT and CDR2 SNEGSKA (reference sequence). This CDR3 spans 13 amino acids. CDR3 sequence reads: CGAPDIVGNTIYF. The CDR3 DNA sequence: TGCGGTGCCCCGGACATCGTCGGAAACACCATATATTTT.

This clonotype was seen many times. The chain is built from TRBV14 and TRBJ1-3; no reliable D call. Germline V gene data show CDR1 as SGHDN and CDR2 as FVKESK. Trimming pared 1 base from V and 4 bases from J, leaving 2 bases between. This CDR3 is 12 amino acids long. CDR3 sequence (DNA): TGTGCCAGCAGCCAAGCGGGAAACACCATATATTTT. Protein sequence: CASSQAGNTIYF.

Comment on this clonotype: A much larger clone differs by one base, so this may be a read error. The chain uses TRBV7-8 and TRBJ2-1, with D unclear. Germline CDR1 is SGHVS and CDR2 is FQNEAQ. The CDR3 spans 14 residues. Trimming shortened V by 0 bases and J by 8 bases, and 11 bases separated the two germline ends. The DNA of the CDR3 is TGTGCCAGCAGCTTAGCGCCAGAAGCCCATGAGCAGTTCTTC. It is translated as CASSLAPEAHEQFF.

This clonotype was picked up many times. J is TRBJ2-2 and V is TRBV6-1; 9 bases align to TRBD1. Per germline, CDR1 MNHNS and CDR2 SASEGT. V lost 6 bases and J lost 2; bases outside the gene matches: 4. This CDR3 is 15 amino acids long. The CDR3, as DNA: TGTGCCAGCAGAGCGGACAGGGGAAACACCGGGGAGCTGTTTTTT. Translated, it gives CASRADRGNTGELFF.

This sequence joins TRBV5-1 and TRBJ2-3; 9 nucleotides match TRBD2. Trimming cost V 0 bases and J 2 bases; bases outside gene matches: 4. The length of the CDR3 is 16 residues. CDR1 and CDR2 from the germline V gene are SGHRS and YFSETQ. This CDR3 is CASSLGASGTTDTQYF. The CDR3 nucleotides read TGCGCCAGCAGCTTGGGGGCTAGCGGGACCACAGATACGCAGTATTTT.

On this clonotype: This may be a read error, as it is one base from a much larger clone. CDR3 DNA: TGTGCCAGCAGTCTAGGGACCCGTAGGGCTTTCTTT. Translating it yields CASSLGTRRAFF. The J gene is TRBJ1-1, the V gene TRBV12-3 or TRBV12-4; possible D gene TRBD1, 5 bases. This CDR3 has 12 residues. The V end was cut by 5 bases, the J end by 11 bases, with 15 bases between.

This clonotype was counted many times. The chain uses TRBV27 and TRBJ2-5; perhaps D is TRBD1 or TRBD2 (5 bases each). The V end lost 1 base, the J end lost 3 bases, and 12 bases lay between the germline ends. The V gene's germline CDR1 is MNHEY and CDR2 SMNVEV (reference sequence). The CDR3 length is 15 residues. CDR3 nucleotide sequence: TGTGCCAGCAGTTTATATAGGGACGACAAAGAGACCCAGTACTTC. Translation gives CASSLYRDDKETQYF.

This clonotype has a count of ten or more. V is TRBV28 and J is TRBJ1-5; D is perhaps TRBD1 (5 bases). CDR1 is MDHEN, CDR2 SYDVKM, per germline. V lost 2 bases, J lost 5 bases, and 7 bases lay in between. CDR3 length: 13 residues. The CDR3 protein is CASSLAGHQPQHF. The CDR3 nucleotides read TGTGCCAGCAGTTTAGCAGGGCATCAGCCCCAGCATTTT.

This clonotype occurred a few times. This clone may be a read error of a much larger clone one base away. The CDR3 bases are TGTGCCAGCAGTGGCTCCCAAACAGGTACGCAGTATTTT. This translates into CASSGSQTGTQYF. The gene calls are TRBV28 and TRBJ2-3; possible D gene TRBD1, 5 bases. From germline, CDR1 is MDHEN and CDR2 SYDVKM. CDR3 length: 13 residues.

This clonotype was counted at least ten times. The V and J genes are TRBV15 and TRBJ2-1; 13 positions match TRBD2. The CDR3 is made up of 16 amino acids. Germline CDR1 is LNHNV and CDR2 is YYDKDF (reference sequence). Unmatched junction bases numbered 4, after V lost 0 bases and J lost 8 bases. The CDR3 DNA follows: TGTGCCACCAGCAGAGATTATACTAGCGGGAGGGATGAGCAGTTCTTC. It translates to CATSRDYTSGRDEQFF.

This clonotype has a count of ten or more. DNA of the CDR3: TGTGCCAGCAGCCCCGTTTCCTACAATGAGCAGTTCTTC. This gives the protein CASSPVSYNEQFF. The chain has TRBV11-2 and TRBJ2-1; D is uncertain. This CDR3 contains 13 residues. Trimming shortened V by 5 bases and J by 1 base, and 6 bases separated the two germline ends. Germline V CDR1 and CDR2: SGHAT, FQNNGV.

This clonotype came up a few times. This clone may be a read error of a much larger clone one base away. J is TRBJ2-4 and V is TRBV11-1; 13 bases line up with TRBD2. The V segment lost 1 base and the J segment 9 bases; nucleotides outside the gene matches: 9. The CDR3 totals 17 residues. Per germline, CDR1 SGHAT and CDR2 FQDESV (reference sequence). CDR3 amino acids: CASSLVLAGGELGIQYF. The CDR3 DNA sequence: TGTGCCAGCAGCTTAGTACTAGCGGGAGGGGAGTTGGGCATTCAGTACTTC.